This T cell receptor beta chain was sequenced for a study of technical replicates of blood from a handful of donors (dated by TCRdb to the late 2010s). Notes on this clone: Its antigen is unknown. The record has no base qualities; no much larger clone is one base away.

Counted from cysteine to phenylalanine, this CDR3 has 15 amino acids. Only the CDR3 DNA stays, 45 bases, in frame from base 1. The germline V gene encodes CDR1 MGHRA and CDR2 YSYEKL. V is pruned by 1 base and J by 7 bases, leaving 9 bases of the junction without a gene match. Receptor libraries were prepared by the immunoSEQ multiplex PCR assay. Drawn from immuneACCESS, this table holds only the in-frame rearrangements with V and J called that TCRdb kept. Clones are partly lost; checked studies trace under half to an unresolved V gene and leave the rest unexplained. This sample holds tens of thousands of clones; just under 95% were observed only once. The ten largest account for approximately 0.4% of the sample.

Sequences were obtained from T cells isolated from PBMCs. The source is a human donor in good health. The chain links TRBV4-1 with TRBJ1-1; 7 central nucleotides agree with TRBD1. The DNA reads as follows: TGCGCCAGCAGCCAAGTTAGGGGGCTCGGGGATGAAGCTTTCTTT. Translated, this gives CASSQVRGLGDEAFF.